The 7 T cell receptor beta chains below all came from one sample that was sequenced in a study of T cell responses to AZD1222 COVID-19 vaccine. Profiling relied on immunoSEQ multiplex PCR, and the TCRdb table lists in-frame clones only, not all of them. This sample has 150,000 to 200,000 clones, with about 83% found just once. The specimen comprised peripheral blood, sampled 28 days after the second AZD1222 dose. Receptors originate from an adult who received the AZD1222 COVID-19 vaccine.

V and J are TRBV6-1 and TRBJ1-2; D gene uncertain. The CDR3 consists of 12 residues. Trimming removed 2 bases from V and 7 bases from J, with 8 bases in between. The germline gives CDR1 MNHNS, CDR2 SASEGT. CDR3 nucleotide sequence: TGTGCCAGCAGTGAACGTGGTCTTGGCTACACCTTC. Encoded protein: CASSERGLGYTF.

This clone was seen once. This chain links TRBV9 with TRBJ2-5; D is possibly TRBD1 or TRBD2 (5 bases each). The germline gives CDR1 SGDLS, CDR2 YYNGEE. The CDR3 is made up of 15 amino acids. V lost 3 bases to trimming and J lost 1 base, with 13 bases between them. This chain's CDR3 is CASSAGTLGQETQYF. CDR3 sequence (DNA): TGTGCCAGCAGCGCAGGGACCCTCGGCCAAGAGACCCAGTACTTC.

This chain joins TRBV19 and TRBJ2-2, with D possibly being TRBD1 (6 bases). This CDR3 has 13 residues. The V gene's germline CDR1 is LNHDA and CDR2 SQIVND (reference sequence). Between the trimmed V and J ends, which lost 5 bases and 7 bases, there was a span of 11 bases. CDR3 bases: TGTGCCAGTAGTGCCGACAGGATCGGGGAGCTGTTTTTT. It encodes CASSADRIGELFF.

CDR3 nucleotide sequence: TGCGCCAGCAGCCAAGATTGGGCCGGCTTCGTCACCATATATTTT. It specifies CASSQDWAGFVTIYF. The rearrangement joins TRBV4-3 to TRBJ1-3; D call uncertain. CDR1 is LGHNA and CDR2 is YSLEER in the germline V gene. V shed 0 bases and J shed 9 bases, with 15 bases lying between them. The CDR3 spans 15 residues.

CDR3 amino acids: CASSEAGRVHEQYF. The CDR3 nucleotides read TGCGCCAGCAGTGAGGCAGGGCGAGTCCACGAGCAGTACTTC. The J gene is TRBJ2-7, the V gene TRBV10-1; D possibly corresponds to TRBD1 (5 bases). The ends were cut back, 2 bases at V and 5 bases at J, with 13 bases in the middle. CDR1 and CDR2 from the germline V gene are WNHNN and SYGVQD (reference sequence). There are 14 residues in the CDR3.

This rearrangement joins TRBV19 to TRBJ2-7; 8 bases match TRBD2. CDR3 length: 14 residues. The V gene end was trimmed by 4 bases and the J gene end by 3 bases; junction bases not matched to a gene: 5. The germline V gene encodes CDR1 LNHDA and CDR2 SQIVND (reference sequence). The CDR3 loop is CASSSSGVNYEQYF. The CDR3, as DNA: TGTGCCAGTAGTAGTAGCGGGGTGAACTACGAGCAGTACTTC.

The V and J genes are TRBV5-6 and TRBJ1-1; tentative D call: TRBD1 (5 bases). V was cut by 0 bases and J by 6 bases, with 15 bases left in between. Germline V gene data show CDR1 as SGHDT and CDR2 as YYEEEE. The CDR3 runs to 15 residues. CDR3 DNA: TGTGCCAGCAGCTTGGTCGCAGGGATAATGGCTGAAGCTTTCTTT. Translated: CASSLVAGIMAEAFF.